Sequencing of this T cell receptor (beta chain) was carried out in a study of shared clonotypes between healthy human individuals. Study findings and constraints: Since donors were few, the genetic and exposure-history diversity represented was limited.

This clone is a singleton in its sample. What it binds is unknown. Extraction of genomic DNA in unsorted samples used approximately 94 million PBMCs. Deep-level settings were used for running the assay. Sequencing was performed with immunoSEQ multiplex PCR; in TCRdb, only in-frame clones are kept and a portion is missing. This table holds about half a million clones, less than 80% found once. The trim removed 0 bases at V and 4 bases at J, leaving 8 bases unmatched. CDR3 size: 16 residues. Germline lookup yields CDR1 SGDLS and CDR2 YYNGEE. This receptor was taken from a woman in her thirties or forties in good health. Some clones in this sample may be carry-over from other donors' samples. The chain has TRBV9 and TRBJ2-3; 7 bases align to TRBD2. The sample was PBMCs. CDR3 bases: TGTGCCAGCAGCGTAGTCTCTGCGGGAGTTGCAGATACGCAGTATTTT. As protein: CASSVVSAGVADTQYF. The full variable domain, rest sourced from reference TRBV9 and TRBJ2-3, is DSGVTQTPKHLITATGQRVTLRCSPRSGDLSVYWYQQSLDQGLQFLIQYYNGEERAKGNILERFSAQQFPDLHSELNLSSLELGDSALYFCASSVVSAGVADTQYFGPGTRLTVL.